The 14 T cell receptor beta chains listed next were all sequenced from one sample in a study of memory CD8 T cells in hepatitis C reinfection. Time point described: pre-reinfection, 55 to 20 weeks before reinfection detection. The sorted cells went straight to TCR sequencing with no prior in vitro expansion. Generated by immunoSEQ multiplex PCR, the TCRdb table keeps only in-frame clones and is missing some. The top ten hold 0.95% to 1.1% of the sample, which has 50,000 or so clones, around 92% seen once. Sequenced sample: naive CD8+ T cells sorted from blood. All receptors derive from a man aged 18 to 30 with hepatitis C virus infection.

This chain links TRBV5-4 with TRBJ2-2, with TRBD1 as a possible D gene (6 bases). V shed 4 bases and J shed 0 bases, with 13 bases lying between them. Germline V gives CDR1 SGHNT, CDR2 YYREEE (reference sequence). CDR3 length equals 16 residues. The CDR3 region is CASSPAGTTNTGELFF. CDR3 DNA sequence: TGTGCCAGCAGCCCGGCCGGGACAACGAACACCGGGGAGCTGTTTTTT.

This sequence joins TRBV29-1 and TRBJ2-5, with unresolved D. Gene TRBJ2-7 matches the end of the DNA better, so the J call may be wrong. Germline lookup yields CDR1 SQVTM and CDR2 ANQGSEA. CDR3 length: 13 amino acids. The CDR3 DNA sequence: TGCAGCGTTGAGGCGGAAGACTGGGGCGAGCAGTACTTC. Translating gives CSVEAEDWGEQYF.

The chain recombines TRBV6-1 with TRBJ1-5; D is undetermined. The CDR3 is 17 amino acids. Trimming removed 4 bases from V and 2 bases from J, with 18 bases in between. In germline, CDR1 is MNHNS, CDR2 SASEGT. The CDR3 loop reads CASSGGSGLIGNQPQHF. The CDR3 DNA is TGTGCCAGCAGTGGAGGAAGCGGGCTGATCGGCAATCAGCCCCAGCATTTT.

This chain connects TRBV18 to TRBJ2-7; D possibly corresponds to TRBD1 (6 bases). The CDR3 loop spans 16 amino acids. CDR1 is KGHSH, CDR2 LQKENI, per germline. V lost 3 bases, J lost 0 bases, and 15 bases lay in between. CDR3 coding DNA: TGTGCCAGCTCACCGGCTTTGGGGACAACCTCCTACGAGCAGTACTTC. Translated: CASSPALGTTSYEQYF.

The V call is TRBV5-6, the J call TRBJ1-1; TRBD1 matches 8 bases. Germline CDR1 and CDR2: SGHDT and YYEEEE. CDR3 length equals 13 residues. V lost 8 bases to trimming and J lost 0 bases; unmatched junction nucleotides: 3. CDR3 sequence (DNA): TGTGCCAGTGGGACAGGAATGAACACTGAAGCTTTCTTT. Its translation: CASGTGMNTEAFF.

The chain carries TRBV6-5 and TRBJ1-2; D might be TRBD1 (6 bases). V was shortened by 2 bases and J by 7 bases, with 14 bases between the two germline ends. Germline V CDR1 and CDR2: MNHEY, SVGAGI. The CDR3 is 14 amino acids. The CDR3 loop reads CASSYVTGNRGYTF. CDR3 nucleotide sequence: TGTGCCAGCAGTTACGTCACAGGGAATCGTGGCTACACCTTC.

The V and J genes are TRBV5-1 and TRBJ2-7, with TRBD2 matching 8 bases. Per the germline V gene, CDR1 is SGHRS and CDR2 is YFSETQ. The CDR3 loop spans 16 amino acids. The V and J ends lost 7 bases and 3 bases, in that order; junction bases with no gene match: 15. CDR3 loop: CASSLGYGRARYEQYF. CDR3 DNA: TGCGCCAGCTCCTTAGGGTACGGGAGGGCCCGCTACGAGCAGTACTTC. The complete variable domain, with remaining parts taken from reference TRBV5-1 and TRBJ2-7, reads KAGVTQTPRYLIKTRGQQVTLSCSPISGHRSVSWYQQTPGQGLQFLFEYFSETQRNKGNFPGRFSGRQFSNSRSEMNVSTLELGDSALYLCASSLGYGRARYEQYFGPGTRLTVT.

This CDR3 is CASSQWGVDTEAFF. The CDR3 region has the DNA TGTGCCAGCAGTCAGTGGGGAGTTGACACTGAAGCTTTCTTT. The chain employs TRBV6-1 and TRBJ1-1; D is unclear. The CDR3 has 14 residues. Trimming removed 5 bases from V and 3 bases from J, with 13 bases in between. Germline assignment: CDR1 MNHNS and CDR2 SASEGT.

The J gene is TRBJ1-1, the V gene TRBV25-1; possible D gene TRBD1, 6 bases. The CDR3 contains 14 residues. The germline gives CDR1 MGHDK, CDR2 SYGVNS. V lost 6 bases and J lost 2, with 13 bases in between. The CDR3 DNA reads TGTGCCAGCAGCCAACAGGGACCTAACACTGAAGCTTTCTTT. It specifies CASSQQGPNTEAFF.

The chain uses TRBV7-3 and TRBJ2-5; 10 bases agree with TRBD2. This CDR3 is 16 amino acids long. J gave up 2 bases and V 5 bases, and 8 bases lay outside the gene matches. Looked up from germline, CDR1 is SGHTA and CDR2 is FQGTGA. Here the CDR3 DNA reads TGTGCCAGCAGCCCGGGGGCTAGCGGGGGTCAAGAGACCCAGTACTTC. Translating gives CASSPGASGGQETQYF.

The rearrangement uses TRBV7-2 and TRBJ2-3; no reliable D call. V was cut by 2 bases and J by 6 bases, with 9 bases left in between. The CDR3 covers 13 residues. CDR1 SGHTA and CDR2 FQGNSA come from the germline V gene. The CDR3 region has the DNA TGTGCCAGCAGCTTAACCCGCGTTGATACGCAGTATTTT. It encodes CASSLTRVDTQYF.

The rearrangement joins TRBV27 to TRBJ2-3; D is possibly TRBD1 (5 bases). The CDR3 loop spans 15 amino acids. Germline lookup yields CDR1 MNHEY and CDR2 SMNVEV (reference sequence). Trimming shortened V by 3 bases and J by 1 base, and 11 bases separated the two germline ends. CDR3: CASSFGVGGTDTQYF. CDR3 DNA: TGTGCCAGCAGTTTTGGGGTAGGGGGCACAGATACGCAGTATTTT.

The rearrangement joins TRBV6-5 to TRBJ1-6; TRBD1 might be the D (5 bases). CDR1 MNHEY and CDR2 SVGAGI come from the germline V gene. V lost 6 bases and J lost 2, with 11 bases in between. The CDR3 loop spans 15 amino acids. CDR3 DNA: TGTGCCAGCAGCCACGGGGGGACCTATAATTCACCCCTCCACTTT. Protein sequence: CASSHGGTYNSPLHF.

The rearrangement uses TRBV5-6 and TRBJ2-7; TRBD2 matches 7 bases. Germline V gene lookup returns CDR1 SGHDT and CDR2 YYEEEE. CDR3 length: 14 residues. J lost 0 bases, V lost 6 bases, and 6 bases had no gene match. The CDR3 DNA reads TGTGCCAGCAAACCGTGGGGGGGCTCCTACGAGCAGTACTTC. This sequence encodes CASKPWGGSYEQYF.